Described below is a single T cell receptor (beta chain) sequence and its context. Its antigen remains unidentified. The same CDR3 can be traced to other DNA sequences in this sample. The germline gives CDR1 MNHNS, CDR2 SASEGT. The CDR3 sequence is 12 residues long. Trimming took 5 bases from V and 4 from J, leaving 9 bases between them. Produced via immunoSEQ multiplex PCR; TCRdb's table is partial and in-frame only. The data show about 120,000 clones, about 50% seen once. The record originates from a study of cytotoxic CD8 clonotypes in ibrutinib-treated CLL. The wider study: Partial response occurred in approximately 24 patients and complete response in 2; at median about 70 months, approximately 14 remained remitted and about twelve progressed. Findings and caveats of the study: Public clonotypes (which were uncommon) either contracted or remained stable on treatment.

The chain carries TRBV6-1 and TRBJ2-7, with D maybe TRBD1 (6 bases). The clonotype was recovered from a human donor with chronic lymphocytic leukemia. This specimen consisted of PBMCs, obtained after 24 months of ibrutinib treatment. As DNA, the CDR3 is TGTGCCAGCAGTAAGACAGGATACGAGCAGTACTTC. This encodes CASSKTGYEQYF.